This T cell receptor (beta chain) appears in the sequencing data of a study of blood T cell repertoires in COVID-19. Looking at the study overall: The samples span acute and convalescent COVID-19 from the United States, Italy and Spain. From T cells, B-cell-depleted T cells, or PBMCs came the material, which was cDNA or gDNA.

The sample holds one count of this clone. Germline CDR1 and CDR2: LGHNA and YNFKEQ. The CDR3 totals 16 residues. V was clipped by 4 bases and J by 7 bases; unmatched bases: 12. Original handling: Reference gene primer amplification yielded estimated nucleated cell counts. Data came from immunoSEQ multiplex PCR; TCRdb stores just in-frame clones and leaves some out. V, J and clone size reflect that table, while D and trimming were determined from the DNA. This table holds around 95,000 clones, roughly nine tenths found once. The receptor's source is a man aged 25-40 years in a cohort sampled during active COVID-19. The V call is TRBV4-2, the J call TRBJ2-7, with TRBD2 matching 11 bases. The sample comprised peripheral blood. The CDR3 nucleotides read TGTGCCAGCAGCCTTCTAGCGGGGGGCACGGGGGGGGAGCAGTACTTC. Its translation: CASSLLAGGTGGEQYF.